Listed here are 18 T cell receptor beta chains from one sample, sequenced in a study of CD8+ T cells in alopecia areata. Once RNA had been extracted, it was reverse transcribed into cDNA to act as the sequencing template. The assay was immunoSEQ multiplex PCR, and TCRdb's table has in-frame clones only and misses some. The sample yields approximately 180,000 clones, approximately 70% seen once. The sample here was CD8+ T cells sorted from blood, taken at week 0. The receptors come from a human donor with alopecia areata.

The chain is built from TRBV25-1 and TRBJ1-6; D is uncertain. Germline V gives CDR1 MGHDK, CDR2 SYGVNS. Trimming shortened V by 4 bases and J by 7 bases, and 11 bases separated the two germline ends. The CDR3 length is 14 residues. CDR3 loop: CASSVGRPNSPLHF. Here the CDR3 DNA reads TGTGCCAGCAGTGTAGGACGGCCCAATTCACCCCTCCACTTT.

V usage is TRBV29-1 and J usage is TRBJ2-2; either TRBD1 or TRBD2 may fit D (5 bases each). The CDR3 length is 15 residues. Looked up from germline, CDR1 is SQVTM and CDR2 is ANQGSEA. V was shortened by 7 bases and J by 5 bases, with 20 bases between the two germline ends. The CDR3 here is CSAWGSQERTGELFF. In DNA form, the CDR3 reads TGCAGCGCATGGGGGAGTCAGGAGAGGACCGGGGAGCTGTTTTTT.

The chain recombines TRBV6-5 with TRBJ1-2; the D is unclear. The CDR3 covers 16 residues. Trimming pared 0 bases from V and 3 bases from J, leaving 14 bases between. Germline V gene data show CDR1 as MNHEY and CDR2 as SVGAGI. The CDR3 DNA reads TGTGCCAGCAGTTACTCGAGTAAGCCTATACACTATGGCTACACCTTC. It specifies CASSYSSKPIHYGYTF.

The J gene is TRBJ1-2, the V gene TRBV30; D unresolved. Germline values: CDR1 GTSNPN, CDR2 SVGIG (reference sequence). The V and J ends lost 4 bases and 4 bases respectively, with 13 bases between them. The CDR3 extends over 13 amino acids. CDR3 nucleotides: TGTGCCTGGACCCCCCCCCTTCTCTATGGCTACACCTTC. This codes for CAWTPPLLYGYTF.

V usage is TRBV5-1 and J usage is TRBJ2-1; D gene unclear. The germline V gene has CDR1 SGHRS and CDR2 YFSETQ. Trimming removed 1 base at V and 5 bases at J, with 7 bases between. The CDR3 sequence is 13 residues long. DNA for the CDR3: TGCGCCAGCAGCTTGTTTAACGACAATGAGCAGTTCTTC. Protein: CASSLFNDNEQFF.

The V call is TRBV15, the J call TRBJ2-2; possible D gene TRBD1, 5 bases. CDR1 and CDR2 from the germline V gene are LNHNV and YYDKDF (reference sequence). CDR3 length equals 16 residues. The V and J ends lost 5 bases and 5 bases respectively, with 18 bases between them. Here the CDR3 reads CATSVHRFENTGELFF. The CDR3 coding sequence is TGTGCCACCAGCGTACACAGGTTTGAGAATACCGGGGAGCTGTTTTTT.

The table lists this clone with a few counts. The chain has TRBV29-1 and TRBJ2-7, with D perhaps given as TRBD1 or TRBD2 (5 bases each). Germline V gene data show CDR1 as SQVTM and CDR2 as ANQGSEA. The CDR3 loop spans 13 amino acids. V was shortened by 0 bases and J by 3 bases, with 9 bases between the two germline ends. This chain's CDR3 is CSVEEGEYYEQYF. The CDR3 DNA sequence: TGCAGCGTTGAAGAGGGGGAATACTACGAGCAGTACTTC.

At least ten counts were recorded for this clone. The chain employs TRBV2 and TRBJ2-1; 9 bases align to TRBD1. Trimming removed 8 bases from V and 7 bases from J; junction bases left unmatched: 12. The CDR3 runs to 15 residues. The V gene's germline CDR1 is SNHLY and CDR2 FYNNEI. The CDR3 here is CASPRFWDRDNEQFF. For the CDR3, the DNA is TGTGCCAGCCCCCGCTTTTGGGACAGGGATAATGAGCAGTTCTTC. Supplemented by reference TRBV2 and TRBJ2-1, the full variable domain reads EPEVTQTPSHQVTQMGQEVILRCVPISNHLYFYWYRQILGQKVEFLVSFYNNEISEKSEIFDDQFSVERPDGSNFTLKIRSTKLEDSAMYFCASPRFWDRDNEQFFGPGTRLTVL.

This clone was counted a few times. The chain uses TRBV23-1 and TRBJ1-3; no firm D call. TRBV23-1 has ORF status, its function being uncertain. Trimming cost V 4 bases and J 0 bases, with 7 bases left between them. The CDR3 extends over 14 amino acids. CDR3 region: CASSRQNSGNTIYF. In DNA form, the CDR3 reads TGCGCCAGCAGTCGGCAGAACTCTGGAAACACCATATATTTT.

The chain has TRBV29-1 and TRBJ2-1; D gene unclear. Germline CDR1 and CDR2: SQVTM and ANQGSEA. The CDR3 is 15 residues long. V lost 1 base to trimming and J lost 1 base, with 11 bases between them. CDR3 loop: CSVEGMSRSYNEQFF. The CDR3 region has the DNA TGCAGCGTTGAAGGTATGTCTAGATCCTACAATGAGCAGTTCTTC.

The chain uses TRBV4-1 and TRBJ1-6, with 8 positions matching TRBD1. This CDR3 has 15 amino acids. Germline V CDR1 and CDR2: MGHRA, YSYEKL. With 2 bases clipped from V and 7 bases from J, the junction kept 4 bases outside the gene matches. CDR3 sequence reads: CASSQSTGVNSPLHF. DNA for the CDR3: TGCGCCAGCAGCCAATCGACAGGGGTAAATTCACCCCTCCACTTT.

This clone is a singleton in its sample. This chain uses TRBV29-1 with TRBJ2-4, with TRBD1 identical over 7 bases. The V and J ends lost 7 bases and 8 bases, in that order; junction bases with no gene match: 8. CDR1 and CDR2 (germline): SQVTM, ANQGSEA. This CDR3 is built from 12 residues. This chain's CDR3 is CSAWDSRDIQYF. Here the CDR3 DNA reads TGCAGCGCATGGGACAGTAGAGACATTCAGTACTTC.

The chain links TRBV4-1 to TRBJ1-5; D is perhaps TRBD1 (6 bases). Trimming cost V 1 base and J 3 bases, with 16 bases left between them. This CDR3 contains 17 residues. CDR1 and CDR2 (germline): MGHRA, YSYEKL. CDR3 sequence reads: CASSQGRQGNANQPQHF. The CDR3 nucleotides read TGCGCCAGCAGCCAAGGACGGCAGGGGAATGCCAATCAGCCCCAGCATTTT.

The CDR3 bases are TGTGCCACCAGCAGAGATCAATCTGGGAGCTACGAGCAGTACTTC. Translating it yields CATSRDQSGSYEQYF. The chain recombines TRBV15 with TRBJ2-7; D is possibly TRBD2 (5 bases). The germline V and J ends were trimmed by 0 bases and 3 bases, with 12 bases remaining between them. The germline V gene encodes CDR1 LNHNV and CDR2 YYDKDF (reference sequence). CDR3 length equals 15 residues.

This chain connects TRBV7-3 to TRBJ2-5; maybe TRBD1 (6 bases). Deletions cut 5 bases from V and 5 bases from J, with 18 bases between. The CDR3 runs to 15 residues. Germline assignment: CDR1 SGHTA and CDR2 FQGTGA. CDR3 protein: CASSPGTTGGETQYF. The CDR3 bases are TGTGCCAGCAGCCCGGGGACAACCGGCGGGGAGACCCAGTACTTC.

The rearrangement joins TRBV10-3 to TRBJ1-2, with a tentative D call TRBD1 (5 bases). The germline V and J ends were trimmed by 8 bases and 10 bases, with 11 bases remaining between them. Germline CDR1 is ENHRY and CDR2 is SYGVKD. The CDR3 has 10 amino acids. CDR3 DNA: TGTGCCATCGGGGGAGCCTCCTACACCTTC. Its translation is CAIGGASYTF.

The chain joins TRBV2 to TRBJ2-7; 9 positions agree with TRBD2. This CDR3 is built from 13 residues. Germline V gives CDR1 SNHLY, CDR2 FYNNEI. The trim removed 7 bases at V and 4 bases at J, leaving 5 bases unmatched. In DNA form, the CDR3 reads TGTGCCAGCATCTCGAGCGGGGGGTACGAGCAGTACTTC. Protein sequence: CASISSGGYEQYF. The full variable domain, rest sourced from reference TRBV2 and TRBJ2-7, is EPEVTQTPSHQVTQMGQEVILRCVPISNHLYFYWYRQILGQKVEFLVSFYNNEISEKSEIFDDQFSVERPDGSNFTLKIRSTKLEDSAMYFCASISSGGYEQYFGPGTRLTVT.

This clone was seen a few times. The gene calls are TRBV5-1 and TRBJ1-2; no clear D gene. The CDR3 is made up of 14 amino acids. V lost 4 bases to trimming and J lost 4 bases, with 14 bases between them. CDR1 and CDR2 (germline): SGHRS, YFSETQ. In DNA, the CDR3 is TGCGCCAGCAGCGCGAACCGACTGGGCTATGGCTACACCTTC. This gives the protein CASSANRLGYGYTF. Drawing the rest from reference TRBV5-1 and TRBJ1-2, the complete variable domain is KAGVTQTPRYLIKTRGQQVTLSCSPISGHRSVSWYQQTPGQGLQFLFEYFSETQRNKGNFPGRFSGRQFSNSRSEMNVSTLELGDSALYLCASSANRLGYGYTFGSGTRLTVV.